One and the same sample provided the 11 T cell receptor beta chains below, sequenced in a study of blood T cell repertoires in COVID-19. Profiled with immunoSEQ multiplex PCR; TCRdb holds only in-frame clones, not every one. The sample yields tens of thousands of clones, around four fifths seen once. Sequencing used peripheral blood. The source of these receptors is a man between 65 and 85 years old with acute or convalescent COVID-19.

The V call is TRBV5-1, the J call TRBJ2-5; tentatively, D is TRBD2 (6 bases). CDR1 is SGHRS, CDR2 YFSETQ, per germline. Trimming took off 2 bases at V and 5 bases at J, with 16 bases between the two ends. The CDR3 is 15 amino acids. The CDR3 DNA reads TGCGCCAGCAGCTTCGGAGGGCAAATTCTTGAGACCCAGTACTTC. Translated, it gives CASSFGGQILETQYF.

The CDR3 DNA is TGTGCCAGCAGCCCTGGGGGGTCCGGAGCCCTGACTTTC. This codes for CASSPGGSGALTF. The chain uses TRBV7-2 and TRBJ2-6; D might be TRBD2 (6 bases). This CDR3 has 13 residues. The germline V gene encodes CDR1 SGHTA and CDR2 FQGNSA. V lost 5 bases and J lost 15, with 17 bases in between. Based on the CDR3 plus reference TRBV7-2 and TRBJ2-6, the full variable domain is GAGVSQSPSNKVTEKGKDVELRCDPISGHTALYWYRQSLGQGLEFLIYFQGNSAPDKSGLPSDRFSAERTGGSVSTLTIQRTQQEDSAVYLCASSPGGSGALTFGAGSRLTVL.

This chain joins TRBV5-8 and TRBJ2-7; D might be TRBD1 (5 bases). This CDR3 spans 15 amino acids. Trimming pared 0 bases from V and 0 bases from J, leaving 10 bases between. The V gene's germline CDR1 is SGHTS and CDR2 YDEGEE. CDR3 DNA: TGTGCCAGCAGCTTGGTGAGCAGGGACTCCTACGAGCAGTACTTC. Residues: CASSLVSRDSYEQYF.

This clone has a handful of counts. For the CDR3, the DNA is TGTGCCAGCAGGGGACAGGGGGGTTTCCAAGAGACCCAGTACTTC. It specifies CASRGQGGFQETQYF. The chain couples TRBV2 to TRBJ2-5, with TRBD1 identical over 11 bases. Trimming cost V 6 bases and J 1 base; bases outside gene matches: 4. Germline values: CDR1 SNHLY, CDR2 FYNNEI. This CDR3 spans 15 amino acids.

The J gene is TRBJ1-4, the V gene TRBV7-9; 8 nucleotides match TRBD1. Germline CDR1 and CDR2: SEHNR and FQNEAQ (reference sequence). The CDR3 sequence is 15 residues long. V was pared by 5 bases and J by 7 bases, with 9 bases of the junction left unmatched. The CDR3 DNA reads TGTGCCAGCAGCCGGACAGGGACTCTAGGTGAAAAACTGTTTTTT. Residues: CASSRTGTLGEKLFF. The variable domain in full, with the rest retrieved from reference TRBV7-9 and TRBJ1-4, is DTGVSQNPRHKITKRGQNVTFRCDPISEHNRLYWYRQTLGQGPEFLTYFQNEAQLEKSRLLSDRFSAERPKGSFSTLEIQRTEQGDSAMYLCASSRTGTLGEKLFFGSGTQLSVL.

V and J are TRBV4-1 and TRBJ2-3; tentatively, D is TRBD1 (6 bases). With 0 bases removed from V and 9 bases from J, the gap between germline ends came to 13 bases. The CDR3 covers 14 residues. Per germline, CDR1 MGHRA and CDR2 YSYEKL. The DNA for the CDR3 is TGCGCCAGCAGCCAAGAGAGGAACAGGGTAACGCAGTATTTT. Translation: CASSQERNRVTQYF.

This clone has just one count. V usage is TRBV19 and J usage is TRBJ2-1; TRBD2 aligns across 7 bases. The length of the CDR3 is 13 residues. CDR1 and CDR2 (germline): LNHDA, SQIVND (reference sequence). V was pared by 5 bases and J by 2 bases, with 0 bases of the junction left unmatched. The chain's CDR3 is CASSRGAYNEQFF. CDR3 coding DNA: TGTGCCAGTAGTCGGGGGGCCTACAATGAGCAGTTCTTC.

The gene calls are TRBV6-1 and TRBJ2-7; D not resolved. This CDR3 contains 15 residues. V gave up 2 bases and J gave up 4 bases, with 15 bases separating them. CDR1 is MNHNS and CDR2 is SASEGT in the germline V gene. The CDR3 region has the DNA TGTGCCAGCAGTGAATATAGTAATGAACCTTACGAGCAGTACTTC. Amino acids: CASSEYSNEPYEQYF.

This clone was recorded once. DNA for the CDR3: TGTGCCAGCAGCCCCCGACAGCAGAACACTGAAGCTTTCTTT. This translates into CASSPRQQNTEAFF. This chain links TRBV9 with TRBJ1-1; tentative D call: TRBD1 (5 bases). The V gene lost 4 bases and the J gene lost 1 base, with 11 bases spanning the gap. CDR3 length: 14 amino acids. Per germline, CDR1 SGDLS and CDR2 YYNGEE.

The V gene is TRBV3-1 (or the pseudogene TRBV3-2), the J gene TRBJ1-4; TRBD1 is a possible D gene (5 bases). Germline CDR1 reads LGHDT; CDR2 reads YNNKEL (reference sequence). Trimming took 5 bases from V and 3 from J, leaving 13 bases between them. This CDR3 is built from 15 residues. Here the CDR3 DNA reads TGTGCCAGCAGCAAGCGGGACGGATCTAATGAAAAACTGTTTTTT. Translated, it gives CASSKRDGSNEKLFF.

CDR3 coding DNA: TGTGCCAGCAGTTTAACTCTTGGGACAGGGACAACTAATGAAAAACTGTTTTTT. As protein: CASSLTLGTGTTNEKLFF. The gene calls are TRBV28 and TRBJ1-4; 9 nucleotides agree with TRBD1. CDR3 length: 18 residues. Per the germline V gene, CDR1 is MDHEN and CDR2 is SYDVKM. The trim removed 2 bases at V and 0 bases at J, leaving 7 bases unmatched.